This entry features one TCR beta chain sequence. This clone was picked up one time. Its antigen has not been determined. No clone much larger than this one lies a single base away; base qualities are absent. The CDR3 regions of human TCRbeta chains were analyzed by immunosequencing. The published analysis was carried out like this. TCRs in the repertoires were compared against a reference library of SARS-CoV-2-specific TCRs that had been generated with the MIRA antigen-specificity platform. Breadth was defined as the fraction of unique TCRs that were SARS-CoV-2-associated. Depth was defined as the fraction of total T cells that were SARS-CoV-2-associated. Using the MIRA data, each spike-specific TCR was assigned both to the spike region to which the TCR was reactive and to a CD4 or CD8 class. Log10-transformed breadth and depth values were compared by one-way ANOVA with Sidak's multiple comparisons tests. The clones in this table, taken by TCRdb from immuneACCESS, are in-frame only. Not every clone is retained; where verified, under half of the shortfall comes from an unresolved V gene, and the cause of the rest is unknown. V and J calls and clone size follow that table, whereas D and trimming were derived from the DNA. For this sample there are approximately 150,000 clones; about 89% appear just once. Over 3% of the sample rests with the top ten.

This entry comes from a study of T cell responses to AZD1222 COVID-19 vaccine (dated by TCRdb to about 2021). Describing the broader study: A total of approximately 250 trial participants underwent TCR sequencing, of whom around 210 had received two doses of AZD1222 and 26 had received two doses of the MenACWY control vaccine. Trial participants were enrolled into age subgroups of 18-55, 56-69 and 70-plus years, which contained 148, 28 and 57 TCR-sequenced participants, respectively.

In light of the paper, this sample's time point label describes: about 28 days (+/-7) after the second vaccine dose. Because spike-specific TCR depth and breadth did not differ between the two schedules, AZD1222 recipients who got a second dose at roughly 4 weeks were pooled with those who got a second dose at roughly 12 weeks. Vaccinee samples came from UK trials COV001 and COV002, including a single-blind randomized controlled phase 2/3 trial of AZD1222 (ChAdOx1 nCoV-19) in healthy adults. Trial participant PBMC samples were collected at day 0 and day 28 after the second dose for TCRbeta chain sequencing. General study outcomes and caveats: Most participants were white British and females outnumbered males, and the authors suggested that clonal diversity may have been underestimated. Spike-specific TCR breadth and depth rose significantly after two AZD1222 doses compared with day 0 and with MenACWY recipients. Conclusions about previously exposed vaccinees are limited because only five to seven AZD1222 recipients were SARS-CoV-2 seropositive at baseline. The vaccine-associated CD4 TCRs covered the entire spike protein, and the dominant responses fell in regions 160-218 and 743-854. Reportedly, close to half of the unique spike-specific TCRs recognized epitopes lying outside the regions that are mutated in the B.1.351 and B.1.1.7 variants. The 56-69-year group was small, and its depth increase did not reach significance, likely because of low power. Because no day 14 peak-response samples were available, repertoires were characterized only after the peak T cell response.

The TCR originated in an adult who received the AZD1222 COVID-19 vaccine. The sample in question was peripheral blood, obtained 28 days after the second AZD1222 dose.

CDR3 loop: CASSLNRVVPYGYTF. The nucleotide sequence is TGTGCCAGTAGCCTTAACAGGGTTGTTCCTTATGGCTACACCTTC. The chain is assembled from TRBV19 and TRBJ1-2, with TRBD1 perhaps the D gene, on 6 matching bases. A distance of 19 bases separates the germline ends of V and J, which lose 6 bases and 5 bases respectively. Inclusive of the bounding cysteine and phenylalanine, the CDR3 is 15 residues long. CDR3 DNA is the only sequence kept; it has 45 bases, read in frame from the first base. As encoded in the germline V gene (reference sequence), CDR1 is LNHDA while CDR2 is SQIVND.